This is a list of T cell receptor beta chains from one sample in a study of T cell repertoires in cytomegalovirus infection. TCRdb independently ran MiXCR on the reads; one entry per CDR3 protein. The sample has about 46,000 distinct CDR3 sequences; 20% are singletons. No antigen has been assigned to these receptors. Sequenced: PBMCs, sequenced either directly or after in vitro stimulation (not recorded which). All receptors derive from a human donor in good health (CMV status not recorded). Some clones in this sample may be carry-over from other donors' samples. CDR3s include the opening cysteine and the closing phenylalanine or tryptophan. Fields, in order: clone size, J gene, V gene, D gene, CDR3 DNA, CDR3 protein. D genes are given only for firm matches. Not all rows give a size; the values are once, few, many and, for expanded clones, a class.

few,TRBJ2-1,TRBV6-5,NA,TGTGCCAGCAGTCCGGACAGAAGATACAATGAGCAGTTCTTC,CASSPDRRYNEQFF
NA,TRBJ1-2,TRBV11-2,NA,TGTGCCAGCAGCCCTTTATCGATCTGGGACGAGGGAACTGGAACCTATGGCTACACCTTC,CASSPLSIWDEGTGTYGYTF
NA,TRBJ2-3,TRBV15,NA,TGTGCCACCAGCAGAGAGGCAGGGGGAGGTCCTTACACAGATACGCAGTATTTT,CATSREAGGGPYTDTQYF
NA,TRBJ2-7,TRBV20-1,TRBD2,TGCAGTGCTAGACTACTAGCGGGAGTGGGAGAGCAGTACTTC,CSARLLAGVGEQYF
few,TRBJ2-7,TRBV4-3,TRBD2,TGCGCCAGCAGCCAAGATCTAGCCACTAGCGGGGACGAGCAGTACTTC,CASSQDLATSGDEQYF
many,TRBJ1-3,TRBV7-2,NA,TGTGCCAGCAGCTTAACGAACTCTGGAAACACCATATATTTT,CASSLTNSGNTIYF
many,TRBJ2-5,TRBV12-3/TRBV12-4,NA,TGTGCCAGCAGTTTAGCAGGGGTCGAGACCCAGTACTTC,CASSLAGVETQYF
NA,TRBJ2-7,TRBV7-8,TRBD2,TGTGCCAGCAGCTCCTTAGCGGGAGCCTACGAGCAGTACTTC,CASSSLAGAYEQYF
many,TRBJ2-5,TRBV7-8,NA,TGTGCCAGCAGCCTTGTTTTGGAGACCCAGTACTTC,CASSLVLETQYF
few,TRBJ2-5,TRBV19,NA,TGTGCCAGTAGTGTGGTAAGGGGGACCCAGTACTTC,CASSVVRGTQYF
many,TRBJ2-3,TRBV7-2,NA,TGTGCCAGCAGCTTAGTTAGTCATACGCAGTATTTT,CASSLVSHTQYF
many,TRBJ1-5,TRBV12-3/TRBV12-4,NA,TGTGCCAGCAGTGAGGGAGCGAAGCAGCCCCAGCATTTT,CASSEGAKQPQHF
NA,TRBJ2-7,TRBV11-2,TRBD2,TGTGCCAGCAGGTACCATGCTAGCGGGTCCTACGAGCAGTACTTC,CASRYHASGSYEQYF
few,TRBJ2-5,TRBV12-3/TRBV12-4,TRBD1,TGTGCCAGCACCTTGGGACAGGGGGGTATTGCGGGACGAAAAGAGACCCAGTACTTC,CASTLGQGGIAGRKETQYF
many,TRBJ1-4,TRBV28,NA,TGTGCCAGCAGTATCATTGACAGATATAATGAAAAACTGTTTTTT,CASSIIDRYNEKLFF
few,TRBJ2-2,TRBV7-9,NA,TGTGCCAGCAGCAATGCCGGGAACACCGGGGAGCTGTTTTTT,CASSNAGNTGELFF
large,TRBJ1-1,TRBV19,NA,TGTGCCAGTAGTATAAGGGTGAACACTGAAGCTTTCTTT,CASSIRVNTEAFF
few,TRBJ2-7,TRBV4-3,NA,TGCGCCAGCAGCCCCTCGGTTAGCGATCAATACGAGCAGTACTTC,CASSPSVSDQYEQYF
many,TRBJ2-1,TRBV11-2,NA,TGTGCCAGCAGCTTAGTAATATCCGGCGGGGGCCGGGAGCAGTTCTTC,CASSLVISGGGREQFF
many,TRBJ1-2,TRBV12-3/TRBV12-4,NA,TGTGCCAGCAGCCAAAACTATGGCTACACCTTC,CASSQNYGYTF
NA,TRBJ2-5,TRBV7-9,TRBD2,TGTGCCAGCAGCGTAGCGGGGGGCGGCGAGACCCAGTACTTC,CASSVAGGGETQYF
NA,TRBJ2-1,TRBV27,NA,TGTGCCAGCAGTTGGGGACCGACCTACAATGAGCAGTTCTTC,CASSWGPTYNEQFF
NA,TRBJ2-7,TRBV7-3,NA,TGTGCCAGCAGCTCCCCCCCTCATTGGGAGCAGTACTTC,CASSSPPHWEQYF
NA,TRBJ1-1,TRBV12-3/TRBV12-4,NA,TGTGCCAGCAGCCCAAGTGGAGAAGCTTTCTTT,CASSPSGEAFF
NA,TRBJ2-5,TRBV7-2,NA,TGTGCCAGCAGCTTAGGAGCAGGGGCCGCGAAGACCCAGTACTTC,CASSLGAGAAKTQYF
few,TRBJ2-1,TRBV5-1,TRBD2,TGCGCCAGCAGCACCACGCGGGGGGGGGATGAGCAGTTCTTC,CASSTTRGGDEQFF
NA,TRBJ2-1,TRBV2,NA,TGTGCCAGCAGTGAAGGCGGGAATGAGCAGTTCTTC,CASSEGGNEQFF
many,TRBJ1-5,TRBV27,NA,TGTGCCAGCAGTTGGGGATGGAATCAGCCCCAGCATTTT,CASSWGWNQPQHF
NA,TRBJ1-5,TRBV6-5,NA,TGTGCCAGCGCCGGGACATACAATCAGCCCCAGCATTTT,CASAGTYNQPQHF
many,TRBJ2-3,TRBV7-9,NA,TGTGCCAGCAGTCGGGCTAGCACAGATACGCAGTATTTT,CASSRASTDTQYF
few,TRBJ2-1,TRBV24-1,TRBD2,TGTGCCACCAGTGATACAGCGGGAGGTGGCGATGAGCAGTTCTTC,CATSDTAGGGDEQFF
NA,TRBJ2-3,TRBV9,TRBD2,TGTGCCAGCAGCGCCGGACTAGCGGGAGGGAGGACAGATACGCAGTATTTT,CASSAGLAGGRTDTQYF
few,TRBJ1-5,TRBV12-3/TRBV12-4,TRBD1,TGTGCCAGCAGTTTATCAGGGGGTGATCAGCCCCAGCATTTT,CASSLSGGDQPQHF
many,TRBJ1-5,TRBV10-3,NA,TGTGCCACCGCGGCCGATAGCAATCAGCCCCAGCATTTT,CATAADSNQPQHF
NA,TRBJ1-1,TRBV9,NA,TGTGCCAGCAGCGTGGGATTTTCTTTGAACACTGAAGCTTTCTTT,CASSVGFSLNTEAFF
NA,TRBJ1-1,TRBV19,NA,TGTGCCAGTAGTAGGACAGAAGCAACTGAAGCTTTCTTT,CASSRTEATEAFF
few,TRBJ2-2,TRBV20-1,NA,TGCAGTGCGAGAGACAGGTTGAACACCGGGGAGCTGTTTTTT,CSARDRLNTGELFF
many,TRBJ1-5,TRBV4-1,TRBD1,TGCGCCAGCAGCCAAGCATTGGACAGGGAGGTACCCCAGCATTTT,CASSQALDREVPQHF